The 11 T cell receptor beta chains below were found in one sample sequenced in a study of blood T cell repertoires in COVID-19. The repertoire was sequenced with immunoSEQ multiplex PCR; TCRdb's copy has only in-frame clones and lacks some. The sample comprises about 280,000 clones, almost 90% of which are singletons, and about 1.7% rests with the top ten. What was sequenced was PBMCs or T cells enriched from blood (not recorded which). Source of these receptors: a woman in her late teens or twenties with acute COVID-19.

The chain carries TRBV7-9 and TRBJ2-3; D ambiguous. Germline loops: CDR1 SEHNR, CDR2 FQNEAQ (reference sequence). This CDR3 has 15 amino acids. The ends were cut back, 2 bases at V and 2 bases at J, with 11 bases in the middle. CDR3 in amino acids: CASSLLGHYTDTQYF. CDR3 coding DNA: TGTGCCAGCAGCTTACTCGGTCACTACACAGATACGCAGTATTTT.

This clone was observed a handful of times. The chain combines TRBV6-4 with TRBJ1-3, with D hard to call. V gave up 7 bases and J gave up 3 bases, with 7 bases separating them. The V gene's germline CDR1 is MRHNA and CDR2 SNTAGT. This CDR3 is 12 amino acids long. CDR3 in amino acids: CASNGVGNTIYF. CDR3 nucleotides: TGTGCCAGCAACGGGGTTGGAAACACCATATATTTT.

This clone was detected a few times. CDR3 sequence: CASSGQGGTEAFF. CDR3 nucleotides: TGTGCCAGCAGTGGACAGGGTGGCACTGAAGCTTTCTTT. This sequence joins TRBV2 and TRBJ1-1; 7 bases are a match to TRBD1. The CDR3 is 13 amino acids. The junction had 3 bases not matched to a gene; V was cut back by 4 bases and J by 4 bases. CDR1 is SNHLY and CDR2 is FYNNEI in the germline V gene.

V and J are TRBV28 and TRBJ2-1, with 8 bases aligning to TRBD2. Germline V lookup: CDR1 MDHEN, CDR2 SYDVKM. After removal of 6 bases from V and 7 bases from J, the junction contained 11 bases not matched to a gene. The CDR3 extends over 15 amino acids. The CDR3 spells CASRQAGAGDNEQFF. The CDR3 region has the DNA TGTGCCAGCAGGCAAGCGGGAGCGGGGGATAATGAGCAGTTCTTC.

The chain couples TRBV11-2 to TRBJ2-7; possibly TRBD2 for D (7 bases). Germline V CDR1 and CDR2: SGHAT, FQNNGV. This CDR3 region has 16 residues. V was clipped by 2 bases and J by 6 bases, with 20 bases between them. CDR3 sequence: CASSLRGAGASGEQYF. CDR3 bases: TGTGCCAGCAGCTTAAGGGGCGCGGGGGCTTCTGGCGAGCAGTACTTC. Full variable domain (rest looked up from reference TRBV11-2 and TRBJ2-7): EAGVAQSPRYKIIEKRQSVAFWCNPISGHATLYWYQQILGQGPKLLIQFQNNGVVDDSQLPKDRFSAERLKGVDSTLKIQPAKLEDSAVYLCASSLRGAGASGEQYFGPGTRLTVT.

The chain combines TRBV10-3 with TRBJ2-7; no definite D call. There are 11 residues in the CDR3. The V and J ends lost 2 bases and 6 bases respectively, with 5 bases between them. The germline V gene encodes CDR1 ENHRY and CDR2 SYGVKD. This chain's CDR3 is CAISERSEQYF. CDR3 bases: TGTGCCATCAGTGAGAGGAGCGAGCAGTACTTC.

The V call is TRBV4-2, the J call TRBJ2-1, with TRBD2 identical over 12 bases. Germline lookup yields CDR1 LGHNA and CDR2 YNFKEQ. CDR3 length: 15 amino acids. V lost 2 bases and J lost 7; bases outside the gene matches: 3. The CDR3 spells CASSQHGLAGNEQFF. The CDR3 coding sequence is TGTGCCAGCAGCCAACACGGACTAGCGGGAAATGAGCAGTTCTTC.

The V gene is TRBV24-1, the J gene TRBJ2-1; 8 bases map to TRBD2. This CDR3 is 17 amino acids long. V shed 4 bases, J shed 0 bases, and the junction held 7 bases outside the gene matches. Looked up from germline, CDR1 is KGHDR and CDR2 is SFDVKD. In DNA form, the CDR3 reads TGTGCCACCAGTGAGCCGGGGGGGGCGAGCTCCTACAATGAGCAGTTCTTC. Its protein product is CATSEPGGASSYNEQFF.

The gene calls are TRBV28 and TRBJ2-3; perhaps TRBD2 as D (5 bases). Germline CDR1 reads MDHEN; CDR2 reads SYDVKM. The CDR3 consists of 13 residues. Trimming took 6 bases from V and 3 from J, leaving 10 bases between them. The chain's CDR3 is CASSEGLTDTQYF. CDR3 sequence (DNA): TGTGCCAGCAGCGAAGGACTGACAGATACGCAGTATTTT.

CDR3 in DNA: TGTGCCAGCAGCCACGGGACAGGGGAGACAGATACGCAGTATTTT. This gives the protein CASSHGTGETDTQYF. The chain links TRBV7-9 to TRBJ2-3; 10 bases fit TRBD1. Germline CDR1 and CDR2: SEHNR and FQNEAQ (reference sequence). The CDR3 runs 15 residues. The V and J ends lost 5 bases and 3 bases, in that order; junction bases with no gene match: 5.

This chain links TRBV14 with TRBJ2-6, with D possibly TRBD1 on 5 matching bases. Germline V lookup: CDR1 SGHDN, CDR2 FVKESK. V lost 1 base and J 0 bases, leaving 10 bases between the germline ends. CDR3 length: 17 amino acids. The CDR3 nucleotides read TGTGCCAGCAGCCAAGCCTACAGGAGCTCTGGGGCCAACGTCCTGACTTTC. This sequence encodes CASSQAYRSSGANVLTF.